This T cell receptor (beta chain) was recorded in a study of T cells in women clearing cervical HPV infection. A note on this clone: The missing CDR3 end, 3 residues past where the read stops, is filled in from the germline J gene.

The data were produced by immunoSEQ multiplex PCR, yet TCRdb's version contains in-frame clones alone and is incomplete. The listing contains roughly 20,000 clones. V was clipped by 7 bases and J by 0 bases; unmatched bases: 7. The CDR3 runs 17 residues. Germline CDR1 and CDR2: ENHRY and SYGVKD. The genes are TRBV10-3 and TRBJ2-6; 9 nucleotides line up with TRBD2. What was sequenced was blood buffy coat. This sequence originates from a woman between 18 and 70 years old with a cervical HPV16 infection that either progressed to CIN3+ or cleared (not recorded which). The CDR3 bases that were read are TGTGCCATCATGAACAGCGGGGGGAACTCTGGGGCCAACGTC. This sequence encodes CAIMNSGGNSGANV. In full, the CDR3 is CAIMNSGGNSGANVLTF.